These 4 T cell receptor beta chains were sequenced from one sample in a study of blood T cell repertoires in COVID-19. TCRdb keeps only in-frame clones here, not all; method: immunoSEQ multiplex PCR. The data contain 130,000 to 150,000 clones, 88% of them seen just once; the ten biggest clones take up approximately 2.4%. Sequencing was carried out using peripheral blood. The receptor set was obtained from a human donor in a cohort sampled during active COVID-19.

The rearrangement joins TRBV28 to TRBJ2-3, with a possible D match to TRBD2 (6 bases). Germline CDR1 reads MDHEN; CDR2 reads SYDVKM. CDR3 length equals 14 residues. The V end lost 3 bases, the J end lost 4 bases, and 11 bases lay between the germline ends. The CDR3 DNA reads TGTGCCAGCAGTTTGAGGTTAGCGGCAGATACGCAGTATTTT. It encodes CASSLRLAADTQYF.

This clone occurred once. This chain uses TRBV18 with TRBJ2-7, with TRBD1 as a possible D gene (6 bases). The germline CDR1 and CDR2 sequences are KGHSH and LQKENI. The CDR3 contains 14 residues. Trimming cost V 5 bases and J 6 bases, with 17 bases left between them. CDR3 region: CASSSRDTSGEQYF. The CDR3 nucleotides read TGTGCCAGCTCATCCCGGGACACATCGGGCGAGCAGTACTTC. The full variable domain, with the rest looked up from reference TRBV18 and TRBJ2-7, is NAGVMQNPRHLVRRRGQEARLRCSPMKGHSHVYWYRQLPEEGLKFMVYLQKENIIDESGMPKERFSAEFPKEGPSILRIQQVVRGDSAAYFCASSSRDTSGEQYFGPGTRLTVT.

The CDR3 nucleotides are TGTGCCAGCAGCTTAGACGCGGGGACCTACAATGAGCAGTTCTTC. Protein: CASSLDAGTYNEQFF. This chain links TRBV11-2 with TRBJ2-1; maybe TRBD2 (6 bases). This CDR3 contains 15 residues. V was trimmed by 0 bases and J by 2 bases, leaving 8 bases between them. The germline CDR1 and CDR2 sequences are SGHAT and FQNNGV.

The rearrangement links TRBV28 to TRBJ2-3; a possible D gene is TRBD1 (6 bases). This CDR3 is built from 18 residues. The germline V gene has CDR1 MDHEN and CDR2 SYDVKM. V was pared by 8 bases and J by 4 bases, with 28 bases between. The CDR3 DNA reads TGTGCCAGCCGCCTCTTTACGTACCGGGACACCAGCTCAGATACGCAGTATTTT. Amino acid sequence: CASRLFTYRDTSSDTQYF.